A single sample is the source of the 18 T cell receptor beta chains below, sequenced in a study of blood T cells in healthy people across ages. A second PCR of roughly 7 to 11 cycles used a sample-barcoded 5' primer and a J-beta primer mix. Using its own MiXCR run on the 5' RACE reads, TCRdb lists one record per CDR3 protein. The sample records 1.5 million to 2 million distinct CDR3 sequences, 28% being singletons. The sequencing input was blood. Receptors originate from a woman in her twenties or thirties in good health.

The rearrangement uses TRBV3-1 and TRBJ2-1; D unresolved. The CDR3 sequence is 17 residues long. CDR1 is LGHDT and CDR2 is YNNKEL in the germline V gene (reference sequence). V lost 7 bases and J 7 bases, leaving 26 bases between the germline ends. DNA of the CDR3: TGTGCCAGCACCCCAACCACCCCTGGTGTAGGGATGAATGAGCAGTTCTTC. Amino acid sequence: CASTPTTPGVGMNEQFF.

With respect to this clonotype: A much larger clone is a single base away; this may be a read error. V and J are TRBV29-1 and TRBJ2-7; D is unresolved. The CDR3 covers 10 residues. Germline V gene sequence: CDR1 SQVTM, CDR2 ANQGSEA. The ends were cut back, 3 bases at V and 10 bases at J, with 10 bases in the middle. For the CDR3, the DNA is TGCAGCGTTGACCTGGGCGCCCAGTACTTC. This encodes CSVDLGAQYF.

J is TRBJ2-3 and V is TRBV12-3 or TRBV12-4, with D uncertain. The CDR3 consists of 15 residues. Trimming took off 2 bases at V and 4 bases at J, with 13 bases between the two ends. The CDR3 protein is CASSLNWGRADTQYF. DNA for the CDR3: TGTGCCAGCAGTTTAAACTGGGGAAGGGCAGATACGCAGTATTTT.

This clonotype occurred a few times. The chain is built from TRBV10-3 and TRBJ1-1, with a tentative D call TRBD1 (5 bases). The V gene lost 6 bases and the J gene lost 11 bases, with 16 bases spanning the gap. From germline, CDR1 is ENHRY and CDR2 SYGVKD. The CDR3 length is 12 residues. The DNA for the CDR3 is TGTGCCATCAGGGGGGAAAAGGAAGCCGCTTTCTTT. Translating gives CAIRGEKEAAFF.

V usage is TRBV27 and J usage is TRBJ2-7, with D possibly matching TRBD1 (6 bases). Trimming removed 6 bases from V and 2 bases from J, with 14 bases in between. Germline lookup yields CDR1 MNHEY and CDR2 SMNVEV (reference sequence). The CDR3 length is 14 residues. CDR3 region: CASSSGQIAYEQYF. In DNA, the CDR3 is TGTGCCAGCAGCTCAGGACAGATCGCCTACGAGCAGTACTTC.

Points on this clonotype: One end of the junction varies from germline; a read error may be responsible. The chain joins TRBV20-1 to TRBJ2-1, with 7 bases that match TRBD2. Per germline, CDR1 DFQATT and CDR2 SNEGSKA (reference sequence). The CDR3 extends over 15 amino acids. CDR3 nucleotide sequence: TGCGGTGCTAAGTTGGTGCGGGGGATTGGGGATGAGCAGTTCTTC. Its translation: CGAKLVRGIGDEQFF.

This clonotype occurred a few times. V gene TRBV20-1 combines with J gene TRBJ1-4, with 10 bases identical to TRBD1. V lost 5 bases to trimming and J lost 6 bases; unmatched junction nucleotides: 3. This CDR3 has 13 residues. Germline V gene lookup returns CDR1 DFQATT and CDR2 SNEGSKA (reference sequence). In nucleotides, the CDR3 is TGCAGTGCTGTCGGGACAGGGGATGAAAAACTGTTTTTT. It is translated as CSAVGTGDEKLFF.

This clonotype showed up just a few times. The CDR3, as DNA: TGCAGCGTTCGGGACGGGAACCTCTATGGCTACACCTTC. Encoded protein: CSVRDGNLYGYTF. The chain uses TRBV29-1 and TRBJ1-2, with a tentative D call TRBD1 (5 bases). This CDR3 has 13 residues. Between the trimmed V and J ends, which lost 5 bases and 4 bases, there was a span of 14 bases. Germline V gene sequence: CDR1 SQVTM, CDR2 ANQGSEA. Based on the CDR3 plus reference TRBV29-1 and TRBJ1-2, the full variable domain is SAVISQKPSRDICQRGTSLTIQCQVDSQVTMMFWYRQQPGQSLTLIATANQGSEATYESGFVIDKFPISRPNLTFSTLTVSNMSPEDSSIYLCSVRDGNLYGYTFGSGTRLTVV.

The chain combines TRBV20-1 with TRBJ2-5; D might be TRBD2 (6 bases). This CDR3 is 12 amino acids long. Trimming removed 8 bases from V and 1 base from J, with 11 bases in between. Germline V gene sequence: CDR1 DFQATT, CDR2 SNEGSKA (reference sequence). The CDR3 reads CSKRRGQETQYF. As DNA, the CDR3 is TGCAGTAAGCGGCGGGGCCAAGAGACCCAGTACTTC.

This clonotype was observed a few times. V is TRBV5-6 and J is TRBJ1-2, with D maybe TRBD1 (5 bases). The CDR3 runs 13 residues. Germline V gene sequence: CDR1 SGHDT, CDR2 YYEEEE. V was clipped by 0 bases and J by 7 bases, with 10 bases between them. The CDR3 protein is CASSLVKGPGYTF. The CDR3 DNA follows: TGTGCCAGCAGCTTGGTTAAGGGGCCTGGCTACACCTTC. Looking up the rest from reference TRBV5-6 and TRBJ1-2 gives the full variable domain: DAGVTQSPTHLIKTRGQQVTLRCSPKSGHDTVSWYQQALGQGPQFIFQYYEEEERQRGNFPDRFSGHQFPNYSSELNVNALLLGDSALYLCASSLVKGPGYTFGSGTRLTVV.

This clonotype has at least ten counts. The chain links TRBV20-1 to TRBJ2-1, with a possible D match to TRBD2 (7 bases). The ends were cut back, 3 bases at V and 4 bases at J, with 13 bases in the middle. The CDR3 runs to 14 residues. Germline-derived CDR1 and CDR2 are DFQATT and SNEGSKA (reference sequence). CDR3 DNA: TGCAGTGCTAGTCAACGGGGGGCGTACAATGAGCAGTTCTTC. Amino acids: CSASQRGAYNEQFF.

This sequence joins TRBV10-3 and TRBJ2-1, with 9 nucleotides matching TRBD1. The DNA matches TRBJ2-7 better at its end, which makes the J call doubtful. CDR3 length equals 15 residues. The V gene's germline CDR1 is ENHRY and CDR2 SYGVKD. The CDR3 reads CAISATGGAYNEQYF. Written as DNA, the CDR3 is TGTGCCATCAGTGCCACAGGGGGCGCCTACAATGAGCAGTACTTC.

Worth noting for this clonotype: A read error is possible here, since a much larger clone lies one base away. J is TRBJ1-2 and V is TRBV12-3 or TRBV12-4; D remains ambiguous. This CDR3 is 13 amino acids long. CDR3 DNA: TGTGCCCGCAGTTTAAGTTCTGGAAACGGCTACACCTTC. Protein sequence: CARSLSSGNGYTF.

The chain uses TRBV27 and TRBJ2-1, with 7 nucleotides matching TRBD2. The J segment lost 10 bases and the V segment lost 5 bases, leaving 5 bases of the junction unmatched. The germline CDR1 and CDR2 sequences are MNHEY and SMNVEV (reference sequence). CDR3 size: 12 residues. The CDR3 loop is CASSHYGGEQFF. DNA for the CDR3: TGTGCCAGCAGTCACTACGGGGGGGAGCAGTTCTTC.

This clonotype was counted a few times. The rearrangement uses TRBV2 and TRBJ1-1; TRBD1 matches 9 bases. In germline, CDR1 is SNHLY, CDR2 FYNNEI. V lost 7 bases, J lost 4 bases, and 19 bases stayed unmatched. CDR3 length equals 18 residues. The CDR3: CASTYLTKGQGRITEAFF. CDR3 DNA sequence: TGTGCCAGCACCTACCTCACCAAGGGACAGGGACGCATCACTGAAGCTTTCTTT.

Many counts were recorded for this clonotype. The chain carries TRBV20-1 and TRBJ2-5; the match to TRBD1 covers 8 bases. CDR3 length: 14 amino acids. J gave up 2 bases and V 1 base, and 3 bases lay outside the gene matches. Germline V gene lookup returns CDR1 DFQATT and CDR2 SNEGSKA (reference sequence). DNA of the CDR3: TGCAGTGCTAGAGGGAACAGGGGGCAAGAGACCCAGTACTTC. As protein: CSARGNRGQETQYF.

This clonotype was recorded many times. V gene TRBV12-3 or TRBV12-4 combines with J gene TRBJ2-7; D is undetermined. Between the trimmed V and J ends, which lost 4 bases and 0 bases, there was a span of 10 bases. The CDR3 extends over 14 amino acids. The CDR3 DNA is TGTGCCAGCAGTTCTCAACTTAGCTCCTACGAGCAGTACTTC. Amino acid sequence: CASSSQLSSYEQYF.

A word on this clonotype: Mismatch with germline at one junction end may stem from a read error. The gene calls are TRBV5-1 and TRBJ2-7; the D is unclear. This CDR3 region has 12 residues. Germline V gene data show CDR1 as SGHRS and CDR2 as YFSETQ. CDR3 in amino acids: CTSSSPPYEQYF. The CDR3 nucleotides are TGCACCAGCAGCTCACCACCCTACGAGCAGTACTTC.